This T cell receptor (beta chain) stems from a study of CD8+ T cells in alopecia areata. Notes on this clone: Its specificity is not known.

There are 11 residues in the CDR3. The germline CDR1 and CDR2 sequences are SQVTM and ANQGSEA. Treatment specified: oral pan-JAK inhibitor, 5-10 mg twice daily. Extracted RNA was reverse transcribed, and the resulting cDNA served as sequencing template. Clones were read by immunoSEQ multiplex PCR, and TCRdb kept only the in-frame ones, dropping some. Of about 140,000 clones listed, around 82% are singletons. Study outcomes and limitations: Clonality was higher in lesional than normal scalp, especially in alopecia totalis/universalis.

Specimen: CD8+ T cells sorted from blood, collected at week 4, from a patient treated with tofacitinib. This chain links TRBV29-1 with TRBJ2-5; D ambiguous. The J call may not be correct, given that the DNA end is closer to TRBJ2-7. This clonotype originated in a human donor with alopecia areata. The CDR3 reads CSVEENYEQYF. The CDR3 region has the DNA TGCAGCGTTGAGGAGAACTACGAGCAGTACTTC.